The rows below give T cell receptor beta chains drawn from one sample of a study of blood T cell repertoires in COVID-19. Measured with immunoSEQ multiplex PCR; TCRdb has only the in-frame clones, and not every one. Of 35,000 or so clones in the sample, 85% to 95% are singletons; the top ten hold 30% to 45%. Sequencing was performed on peripheral blood. These receptors came from a man in his fifties or sixties with active or convalescent COVID-19. CDR3s include the opening cysteine and the closing phenylalanine or tryptophan. A D gene is named only where the DNA matches it firmly. Some rows mark clone size as missing; the rest say once, few, many or name a class of expanded clone.

>-|11|TRBJ2-1|once|TRBV29-1
TGCAGCGGAACTAGGGACAATGAGCAGTTCTTC
CSGTRDNEQFF
>-|17|TRBJ2-3|-|TRBV4-1
TGCGCCAGCAGCCAAGATAGAGGACGGGGGGCCACAGATACGCAGTATTTT
CASSQDRGRGATDTQYF
>-|18|TRBJ2-6|once|TRBV27
TGTGCCAGCAGTTTTGGGTTTACGAGGGTCCGAGGGGCCAACGTCCTGACTTTC
CASSFGFTRVRGANVLTF
>-|16|TRBJ1-1|-|TRBV5-4
TGTGCCAGCAGTCGTCCCGGCGCAGGCACGAACACTGAAGCTTTCTTT
CASSRPGAGTNTEAFF
>-|14|TRBJ2-7|-|TRBV5-1
TGCGCCAGCGGCCAAGCGGCCTTCCCCTACGAGCAGTACTTC
CASGQAAFPYEQYF
>-|15|TRBJ1-1|-|TRBV6-4
TGTGCCAGCAGTGACCTGGAGCCCACGGGGACTGAAGCTTTCTTT
CASSDLEPTGTEAFF
>-|13|TRBJ2-5|-|TRBV7-3
TGTGCCAGCAGCTTAAAACGGGAAGAGACCCAGTACTTC
CASSLKREETQYF
>TRBD1|13|TRBJ1-2|-|TRBV7-6
TGTGCCAGCAGCTTAACAGGGGCCTATGGCTACACCTTC
CASSLTGAYGYTF
>TRBD1|17|TRBJ1-1|-|TRBV30
TGTGCCTGGGACTCCGCGCGGACAGGAACTTTGAACACTGAAGCTTTCTTT
CAWDSARTGTLNTEAFF
>-|17|TRBJ1-6|once|TRBV27
TGTGCCAGCAGCATTCGCCGACAGAGCTCCTATAATTCACCCCTCCACTTT
CASSIRRQSSYNSPLHF
>-|13|TRBJ2-7|-|TRBV12-3/TRBV12-4
TGTGCCAGCAGCAACTTAACGGTTCACGAGCAGTACTTC
CASSNLTVHEQYF
>TRBD1|18|TRBJ1-2|-|TRBV7-9
TGTGCCAGCAGCCCCAGTCCCGGGACAGGGAGAGCTAACTATGGCTACACCTTC
CASSPSPGTGRANYGYTF
>TRBD2|16|TRBJ2-3|once|TRBV4-1
TGCGCCAGCAGCCAAGACGGGGCGGGGGGCCCAGATACGCAGTATTTT
CASSQDGAGGPDTQYF
>-|13|TRBJ1-2|few|TRBV5-1
TGCGCCAGCAGCGCGACAGGAAACTATGGCTACACCTTC
CASSATGNYGYTF
>TRBD1|13|TRBJ2-1|-|TRBV19
TGTGCCATCCGGAGGCAGGGGGCAAATGAGCAGTTCTTC
CAIRRQGANEQFF
>TRBD2|15|TRBJ2-3|-|TRBV30
TGTGCCTGGAGCCCCGGAGCGGGAGGGCCGGATACGCAGTATTTT
CAWSPGAGGPDTQYF
>-|14|TRBJ1-5|-|TRBV6-1
TGTGCCAGCAGTGAAACGGACAGCGATCAGCCCCAGCATTTT
CASSETDSDQPQHF
>TRBD1|15|TRBJ2-1|-|TRBV14
TGTGCCAGCGTCCAGTCCGGGACAGGATACAATGAGCAGTTCTTC
CASVQSGTGYNEQFF
>-|14|TRBJ1-1|-|TRBV10-1
TGCGCCAGCAGTGGAGGCCAGGGTTGGACTGAAGCTTTCTTT
CASSGGQGWTEAFF
>-|11|TRBJ2-7|-|TRBV12-5
TGTGCTAGTGGTTGGAGCTACGAGCAGTACTTC
CASGWSYEQYF
>-|15|TRBJ1-2|-|TRBV5-1
TGCGCCAGCAGCTTGGATGGGGGGATGTCGTATGGCTACACCTTC
CASSLDGGMSYGYTF
>TRBD1|15|TRBJ1-1|-|TRBV11-2
TGTGCCAGCAGCTCTCTACAGGGGGCGAACACTGAAGCTTTCTTT
CASSSLQGANTEAFF
>-|15|TRBJ2-7|-|TRBV5-1
TGCGCCAGCAGCCCCCTAGGGGGTAGCTCCTACGAGCAGTACTTC
CASSPLGGSSYEQYF
>-|15|TRBJ1-1|-|TRBV7-2
TGTGCCAGCAGCTTAGGGAGGGCGGGGAACACTGAAGCTTTCTTT
CASSLGRAGNTEAFF
>-|12|TRBJ1-1|-|TRBV28
TGTGCCAGCAGTTTTGGGCAGGGTCAGGCTTTCTTT
CASSFGQGQAFF
>-|11|TRBJ1-1|once|TRBV28
TGTGCCAGCAGGGTACAGATTGAAGCTTTCTTT
CASRVQIEAFF
>-|15|TRBJ2-2|-|TRBV10-3
TGTGCCATCACCGATAGGACTACGAACACCGGGGAGCTGTTTTTT
CAITDRTTNTGELFF
>-|14|TRBJ2-7|-|TRBV28
TGTGCCAGCAGTCCGGGACTCCCCCCTAGGGAGCAGTACTTC
CASSPGLPPREQYF
>TRBD1|15|TRBJ1-1|-|TRBV7-3
TGTGCCAGCAGCTTAGGGTCGACAGGGAGGACTGAAGCTTTCTTT
CASSLGSTGRTEAFF
>-|14|TRBJ1-2|-|TRBV9
TGTGCCAGCAGCGCCAGAACAGGGCCCTATGGCTACACCTTC
CASSARTGPYGYTF
>TRBD1|12|TRBJ1-1|-|TRBV5-1
TGCGCCAGCAGCTTGGAGGACAGGGTTGCTTTCTTT
CASSLEDRVAFF
>-|13|TRBJ1-2|-|TRBV18
TGTGCCAGCTCACGTGACAGTAACTATGGCTACACCTTC
CASSRDSNYGYTF
>TRBD2|15|TRBJ2-5|-|TRBV2
TGTGCCACCAAACAAGGGCTAGCGGGAGGTGAGACCCAGTACTTC
CATKQGLAGGETQYF
>TRBD2|14|TRBJ2-7|-|TRBV6-6
TGTGCCAGCAGTCTGGGACTAGCGGCCTACGAGCAGTACTTC
CASSLGLAAYEQYF
>TRBD1|15|TRBJ2-1|-|TRBV5-4
TGTGCCAGCAGCAGCAACAGGGGGCCATGGAATGAGCAGTTCTTC
CASSSNRGPWNEQFF
>TRBD2|15|TRBJ2-7|once|TRBV5-1
TGCGCCAGCAGCCTCACACGGGAGGGCCTTTACGAGCAGTACTTC
CASSLTREGLYEQYF
>TRBD2|17|TRBJ2-7|few|TRBV7-9
TGTGCCAGCAGCCCGGGGGGGGGCAGGGAGATCTCCTACGAGCAGTACTTC
CASSPGGGREISYEQYF
>TRBD1|15|TRBJ1-2|-|TRBV19
TGTGCCAGTAGTATAACTTCAGGGGGCCTCTATGGCTACACCTTC
CASSITSGGLYGYTF
>TRBD1|14|TRBJ1-1|-|TRBV7-2
TGTGCCAGCAGCCCAAGGGGGCCGGGCCCTGAAGCTTTCTTT
CASSPRGPGPEAFF
>-|14|TRBJ2-7|-|TRBV9
TGTGCCAGCAGCAGATCCCTACCCGTTTACGAGCAGTACTTC
CASSRSLPVYEQYF
>-|14|TRBJ1-1|-|TRBV5-6
TGTGCCAGCAGCTTGGGGCAGTGGAGCGCTGAAGCTTTCTTT
CASSLGQWSAEAFF
>TRBD1|16|TRBJ2-7|once|TRBV12-5
TGTGCTAGTGGTTGGACCCGACAGGGGCGGTTCTACGAGCAGTACTTC
CASGWTRQGRFYEQYF
>-|17|TRBJ2-7|-|TRBV5-8
TGTGCCAGCAGCCCCCCCTTCGGTGGGGCCAGGTCCTACGAGCAGTACTTC
CASSPPFGGARSYEQYF
>-|17|TRBJ2-1|-|TRBV11-3
TGTGCCAGCAGCTTTACGAGCGGGTCTCACTCCTACAATGAGCAGTTCTTC
CASSFTSGSHSYNEQFF
>TRBD2|14|TRBJ2-3|-|TRBV5-1
TGCGCCAGCAGCTTTAGCGGGGGAAAAGATACGCAGTATTTT
CASSFSGGKDTQYF
>-|14|TRBJ1-3|-|TRBV2
TGTGCCAGCAGTGAAAGGGGATCCGGAAACACCATATATTTT
CASSERGSGNTIYF
>TRBD1|14|TRBJ2-2|-|TRBV7-8
TGTGCCATCCACCGGGACAGAAACACCGGGGAGCTGTTTTTT
CAIHRDRNTGELFF
>-|13|TRBJ2-5|-|TRBV7-2
TGTGCCAGCAGCTATAGTCATGGTCAGACCCAGTACTTC
CASSYSHGQTQYF
>TRBD1|13|TRBJ2-2|many|TRBV24-1
TGTGCCACCAGCAGACAGGGGAGCGGGGAGCTGTTTTTT
CATSRQGSGELFF
>TRBD2|19|TRBJ2-1|-|TRBV7-2
TGTGCCAGCAGCCCACCGACATCCCCTAGCGGGAGAGGGTACAATGAGCAGTTCTTC
CASSPPTSPSGRGYNEQFF
>TRBD2|14|TRBJ2-7|-|TRBV3-1/TRBV3-2
TGTGCCAGCAGCCAAGAACTAGCGGCCTACGAGCAGTACTTC
CASSQELAAYEQYF
>TRBD1|14|TRBJ2-7|-|TRBV9
TGTGCCAGCAGCGTATTGGACAGGGGGCGCGAGCAGTACTTC
CASSVLDRGREQYF
>TRBD2|14|TRBJ2-5|-|TRBV7-2
TGTGCCAGCAGCTCACTAGCGGGAGGGGAGACCCAGTACTTC
CASSSLAGGETQYF
>TRBD2|15|TRBJ2-7|-|TRBV4-2
TGTGCCAGCAGCCAGATAGCGGGGGCCGCCTCCGAGCAGTACTTC
CASSQIAGAASEQYF